This T cell receptor (beta chain) appears in the sequencing data of a study of T-cell reconstitution after alpha-beta-depleted transplantation in children. The authors prepared the TCRbeta library with unique molecular identifiers. TCRdb fed the PCR reads into MiXCR, producing one record per CDR3 protein. The sample carries more than 450,000 distinct CDR3 sequences, about 16% recorded once. About this clonotype itself: Possible read error: a much larger clone is one base away.

This CDR3 is 15 amino acids long. In germline, CDR1 is SGHAT, CDR2 FQNNGV. Sequences were derived from PBMCs from the stem cell graft donor, sampled from the stem cell graft. The V gene is TRBV11-2, the J gene TRBJ2-3, with D hard to call. This receptor was taken from a human donor who donated a stem cell graft to a child with acute lymphoblastic leukemia. CDR3 loop: CAGSLDPGAGDTQYF. CDR3 in DNA: TGTGCCGGCAGCTTAGATCCGGGTGCTGGAGATACGCAGTATTTT.